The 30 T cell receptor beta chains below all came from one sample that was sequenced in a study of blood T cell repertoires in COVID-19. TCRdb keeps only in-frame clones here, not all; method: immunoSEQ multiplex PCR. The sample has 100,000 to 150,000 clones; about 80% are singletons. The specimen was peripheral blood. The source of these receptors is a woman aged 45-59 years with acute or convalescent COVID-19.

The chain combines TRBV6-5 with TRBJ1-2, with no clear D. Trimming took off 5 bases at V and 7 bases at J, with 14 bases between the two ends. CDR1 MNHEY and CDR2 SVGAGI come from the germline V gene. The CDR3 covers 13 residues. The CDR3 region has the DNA TGTGCCAGCAGTAAAACCCAGACTGGTGGCTACACCTTC. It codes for CASSKTQTGGYTF.

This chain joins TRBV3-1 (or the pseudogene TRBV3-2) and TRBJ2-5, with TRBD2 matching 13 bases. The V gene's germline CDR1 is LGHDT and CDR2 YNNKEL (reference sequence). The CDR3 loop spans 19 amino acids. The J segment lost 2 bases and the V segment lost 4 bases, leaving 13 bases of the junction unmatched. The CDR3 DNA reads TGTGCCAGCAGCCGGCCTCGAGGTGGGACTAGCGGGAATCAAGAGACCCAGTACTTC. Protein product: CASSRPRGGTSGNQETQYF.

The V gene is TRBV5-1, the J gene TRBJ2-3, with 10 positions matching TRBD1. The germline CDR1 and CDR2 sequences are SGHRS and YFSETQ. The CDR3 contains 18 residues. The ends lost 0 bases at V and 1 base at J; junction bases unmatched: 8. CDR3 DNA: TGCGCCAGCAGCTTGGGTCCAACCGGGACAGGGGGCACAGATACGCAGTATTTT. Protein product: CASSLGPTGTGGTDTQYF.

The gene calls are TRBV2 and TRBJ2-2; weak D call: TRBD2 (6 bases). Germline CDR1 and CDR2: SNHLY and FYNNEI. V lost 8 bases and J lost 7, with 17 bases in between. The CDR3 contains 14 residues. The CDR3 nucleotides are TGTGCCAGCTCCTCGCGGGATTGGAACGGGGAGCTGTTTTTT. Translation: CASSSRDWNGELFF. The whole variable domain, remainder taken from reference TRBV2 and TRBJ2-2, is EPEVTQTPSHQVTQMGQEVILRCVPISNHLYFYWYRQILGQKVEFLVSFYNNEISEKSEIFDDQFSVERPDGSNFTLKIRSTKLEDSAMYFCASSSRDWNGELFFGEGSRLTVL.

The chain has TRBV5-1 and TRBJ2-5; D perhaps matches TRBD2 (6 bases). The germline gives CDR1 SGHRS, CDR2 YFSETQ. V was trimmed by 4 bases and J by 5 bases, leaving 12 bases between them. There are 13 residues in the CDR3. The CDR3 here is CASSPPGGETQYF. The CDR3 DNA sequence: TGCGCCAGCAGCCCCCCTGGGGGGGAGACCCAGTACTTC. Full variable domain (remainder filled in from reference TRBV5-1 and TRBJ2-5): KAGVTQTPRYLIKTRGQQVTLSCSPISGHRSVSWYQQTPGQGLQFLFEYFSETQRNKGNFPGRFSGRQFSNSRSEMNVSTLELGDSALYLCASSPPGGETQYFGPGTRLLVL.

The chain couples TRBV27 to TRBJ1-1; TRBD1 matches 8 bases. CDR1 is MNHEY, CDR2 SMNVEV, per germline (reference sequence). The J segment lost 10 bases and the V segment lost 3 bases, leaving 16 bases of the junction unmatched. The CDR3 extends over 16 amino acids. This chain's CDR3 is CASSFSMTGAHFGAFF. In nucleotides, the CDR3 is TGTGCCAGCAGTTTCAGCATGACAGGGGCCCACTTCGGAGCTTTCTTT.

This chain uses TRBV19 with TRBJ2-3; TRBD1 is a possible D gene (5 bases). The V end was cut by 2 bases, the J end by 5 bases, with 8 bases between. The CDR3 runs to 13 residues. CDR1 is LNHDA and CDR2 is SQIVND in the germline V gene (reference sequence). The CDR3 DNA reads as TGTGCCAGTAGTATATTCGACAGAGATACGCAGTATTTT. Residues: CASSIFDRDTQYF. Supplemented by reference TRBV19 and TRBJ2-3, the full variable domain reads DGGITQSPKYLFRKEGQNVTLSCEQNLNHDAMYWYRQDPGQGLRLIYYSQIVNDFQKGDIAEGYSVSREKKESFPLTVTSAQKNPTAFYLCASSIFDRDTQYFGPGTRLTVL.

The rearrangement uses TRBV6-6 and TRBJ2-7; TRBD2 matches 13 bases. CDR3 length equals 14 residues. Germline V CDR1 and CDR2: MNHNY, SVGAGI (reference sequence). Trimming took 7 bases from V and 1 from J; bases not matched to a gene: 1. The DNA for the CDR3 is TGTGCCAGCAAGGGACTAGCGGGATCCTACGAGCAGTACTTC. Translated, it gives CASKGLAGSYEQYF.

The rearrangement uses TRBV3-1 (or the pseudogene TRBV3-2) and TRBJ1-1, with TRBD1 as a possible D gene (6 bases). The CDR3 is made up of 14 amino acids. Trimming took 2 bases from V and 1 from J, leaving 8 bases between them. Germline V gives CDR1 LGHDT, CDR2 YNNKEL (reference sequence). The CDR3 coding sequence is TGTGCCAGCAGCCAAATGGACAGGAACACTGAAGCTTTCTTT. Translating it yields CASSQMDRNTEAFF.

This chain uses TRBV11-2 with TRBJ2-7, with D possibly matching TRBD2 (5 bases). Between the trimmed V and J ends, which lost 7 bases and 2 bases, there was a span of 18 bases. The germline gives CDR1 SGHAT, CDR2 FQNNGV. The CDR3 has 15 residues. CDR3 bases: TGTGCCAGCAAGGTGTTGGGAGAATTCCCCTACGAGCAGTACTTC. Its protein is CASKVLGEFPYEQYF.

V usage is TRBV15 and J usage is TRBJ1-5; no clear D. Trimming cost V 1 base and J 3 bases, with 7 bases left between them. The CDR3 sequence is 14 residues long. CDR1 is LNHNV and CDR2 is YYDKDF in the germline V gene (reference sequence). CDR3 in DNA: TGTGCCACCAGCAGAGCCGCGAACAATCAGCCCCAGCATTTT. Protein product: CATSRAANNQPQHF.

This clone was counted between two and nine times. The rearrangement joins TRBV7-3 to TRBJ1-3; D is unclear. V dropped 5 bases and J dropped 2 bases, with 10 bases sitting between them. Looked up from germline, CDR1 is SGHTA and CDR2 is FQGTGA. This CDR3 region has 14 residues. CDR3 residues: CASSPPGPGNTIYF. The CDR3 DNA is TGTGCCAGCAGCCCCCCTGGGCCTGGAAACACCATATATTTT.

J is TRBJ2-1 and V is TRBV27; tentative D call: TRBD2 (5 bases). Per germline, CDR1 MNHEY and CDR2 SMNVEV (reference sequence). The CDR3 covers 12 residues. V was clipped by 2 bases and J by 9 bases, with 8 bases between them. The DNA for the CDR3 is TGTGCCAGCAGTTTAACTAGAGTTGAGCAGTTCTTC. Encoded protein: CASSLTRVEQFF.

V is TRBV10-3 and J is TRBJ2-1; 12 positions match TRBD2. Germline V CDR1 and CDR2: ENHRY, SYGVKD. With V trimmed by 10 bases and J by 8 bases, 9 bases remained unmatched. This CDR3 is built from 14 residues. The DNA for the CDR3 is TGTGCCACCAAGACTAGCGGGAGTGGGGATGAGCAGTTCTTC. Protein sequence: CATKTSGSGDEQFF.

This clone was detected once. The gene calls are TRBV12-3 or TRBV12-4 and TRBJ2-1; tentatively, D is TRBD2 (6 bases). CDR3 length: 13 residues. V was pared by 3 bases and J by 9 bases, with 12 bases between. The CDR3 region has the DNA TGTGCCAGCAGTTTTGGGACTGCCGGTGAGCAGTTCTTC. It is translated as CASSFGTAGEQFF.

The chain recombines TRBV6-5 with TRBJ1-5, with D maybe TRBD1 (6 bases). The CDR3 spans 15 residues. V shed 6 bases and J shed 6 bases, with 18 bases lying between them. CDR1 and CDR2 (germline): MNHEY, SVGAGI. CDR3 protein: CASSKSTGPRQPQHF. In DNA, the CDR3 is TGTGCCAGCAGCAAATCAACAGGGCCGCGTCAGCCCCAGCATTTT.

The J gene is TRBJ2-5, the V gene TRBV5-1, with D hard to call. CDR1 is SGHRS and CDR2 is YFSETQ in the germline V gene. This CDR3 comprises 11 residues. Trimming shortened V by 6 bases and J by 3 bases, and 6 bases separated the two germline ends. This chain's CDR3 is CASKIEETQYF. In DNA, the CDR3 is TGCGCCAGCAAGATAGAAGAGACCCAGTACTTC.

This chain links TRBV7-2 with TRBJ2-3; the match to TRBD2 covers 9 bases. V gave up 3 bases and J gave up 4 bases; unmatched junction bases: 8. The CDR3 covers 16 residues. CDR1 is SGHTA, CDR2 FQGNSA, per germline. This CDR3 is CASSFQGLAGADTQYF. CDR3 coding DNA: TGTGCCAGCAGCTTTCAGGGACTAGCCGGGGCAGATACGCAGTATTTT.

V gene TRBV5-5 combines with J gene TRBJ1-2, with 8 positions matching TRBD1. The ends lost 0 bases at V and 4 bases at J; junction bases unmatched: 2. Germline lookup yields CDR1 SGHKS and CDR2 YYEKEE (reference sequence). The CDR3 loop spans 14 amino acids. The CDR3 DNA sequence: TGTGCCAGCAGCTTGGGCGGACAGGGCTATGGCTACACCTTC. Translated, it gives CASSLGGQGYGYTF.

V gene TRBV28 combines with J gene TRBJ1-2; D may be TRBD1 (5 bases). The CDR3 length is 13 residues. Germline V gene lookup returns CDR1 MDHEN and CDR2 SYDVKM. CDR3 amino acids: CGVTDSLNYGYTF. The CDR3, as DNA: TGTGGGGTGACAGACTCGTTAAACTATGGCTACACCTTC.

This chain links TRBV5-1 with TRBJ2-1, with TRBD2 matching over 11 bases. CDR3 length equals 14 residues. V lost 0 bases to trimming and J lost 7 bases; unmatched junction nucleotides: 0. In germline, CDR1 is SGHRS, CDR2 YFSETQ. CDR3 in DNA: TGCGCCAGCAGCTTGGGACTAGCGGGGAATGAGCAGTTCTTC. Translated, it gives CASSLGLAGNEQFF.

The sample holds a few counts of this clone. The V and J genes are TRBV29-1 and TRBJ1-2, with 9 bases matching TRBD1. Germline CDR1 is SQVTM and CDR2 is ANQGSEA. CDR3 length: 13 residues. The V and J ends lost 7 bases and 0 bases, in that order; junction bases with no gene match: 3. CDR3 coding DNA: TGCAGCGGCGGACAGGGGACTAACTATGGCTACACCTTC. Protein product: CSGGQGTNYGYTF.

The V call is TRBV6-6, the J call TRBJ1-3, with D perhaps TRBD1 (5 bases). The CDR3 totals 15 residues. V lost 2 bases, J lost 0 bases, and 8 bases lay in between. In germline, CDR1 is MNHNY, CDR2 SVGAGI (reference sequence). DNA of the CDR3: TGTGCCAGCAGTTACGACAGAAGCTCTGGAAACACCATATATTTT. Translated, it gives CASSYDRSSGNTIYF.

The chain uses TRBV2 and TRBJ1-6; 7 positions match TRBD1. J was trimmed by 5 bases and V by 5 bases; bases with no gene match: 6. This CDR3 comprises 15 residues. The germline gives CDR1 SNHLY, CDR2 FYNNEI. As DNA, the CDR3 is TGTGCCAGCAGTCCCGGGACAGCAGATAATTCACCCCTCCACTTT. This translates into CASSPGTADNSPLHF.

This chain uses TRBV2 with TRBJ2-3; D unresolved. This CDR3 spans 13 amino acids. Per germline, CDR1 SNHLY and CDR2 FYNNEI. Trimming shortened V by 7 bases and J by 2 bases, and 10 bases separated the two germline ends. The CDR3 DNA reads TGTGCCAGCAATAAGCGCCCCACAGATACGCAGTATTTT. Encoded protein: CASNKRPTDTQYF. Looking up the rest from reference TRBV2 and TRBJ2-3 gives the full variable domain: EPEVTQTPSHQVTQMGQEVILRCVPISNHLYFYWYRQILGQKVEFLVSFYNNEISEKSEIFDDQFSVERPDGSNFTLKIRSTKLEDSAMYFCASNKRPTDTQYFGPGTRLTVL.

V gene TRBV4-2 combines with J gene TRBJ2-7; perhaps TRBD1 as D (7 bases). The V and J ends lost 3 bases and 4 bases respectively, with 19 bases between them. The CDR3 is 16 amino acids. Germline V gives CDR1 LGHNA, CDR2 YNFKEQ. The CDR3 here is CASSQEGWDRPYEQYF. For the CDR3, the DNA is TGTGCCAGCAGCCAGGAGGGGTGGGACAGACCATACGAGCAGTACTTC.

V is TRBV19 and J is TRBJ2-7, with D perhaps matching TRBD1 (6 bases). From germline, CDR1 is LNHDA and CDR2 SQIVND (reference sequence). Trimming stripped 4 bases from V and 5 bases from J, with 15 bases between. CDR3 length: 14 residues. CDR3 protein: CASSNRRDTHEQYF. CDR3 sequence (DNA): TGTGCCAGTAGTAACCGCCGGGACACCCACGAGCAGTACTTC. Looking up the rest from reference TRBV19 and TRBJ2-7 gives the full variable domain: DGGITQSPKYLFRKEGQNVTLSCEQNLNHDAMYWYRQDPGQGLRLIYYSQIVNDFQKGDIAEGYSVSREKKESFPLTVTSAQKNPTAFYLCASSNRRDTHEQYFGPGTRLTVT.

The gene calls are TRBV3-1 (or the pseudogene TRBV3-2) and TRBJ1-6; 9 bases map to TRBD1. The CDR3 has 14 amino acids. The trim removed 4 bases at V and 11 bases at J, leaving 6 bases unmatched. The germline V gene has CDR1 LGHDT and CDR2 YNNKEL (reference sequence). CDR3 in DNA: TGTGCCAGCAGCCCTGGGACAGGGAATACACCCCTCCACTTT. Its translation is CASSPGTGNTPLHF.

The CDR3 sequence: CASRSSGQGVGELFF. The DNA for the CDR3 is TGTGCCAGCAGGTCTTCGGGACAGGGAGTCGGGGAGCTGTTTTTT. The chain has TRBV28 and TRBJ2-2, with 9 bases lining up with TRBD1. J was trimmed by 7 bases and V by 6 bases; bases with no gene match: 9. CDR1 is MDHEN, CDR2 SYDVKM, per germline. This CDR3 is 15 amino acids long.

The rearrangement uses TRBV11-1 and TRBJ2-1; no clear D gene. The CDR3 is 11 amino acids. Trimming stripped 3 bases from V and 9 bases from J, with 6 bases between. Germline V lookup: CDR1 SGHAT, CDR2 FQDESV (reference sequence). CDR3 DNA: TGTGCCAGCAGCTTCCGTAGTGAGCAGTTCTTC. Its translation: CASSFRSEQFF.